Sequencing of this T cell receptor beta chain was carried out in a study of blood T cell repertoires in COVID-19. Study overall: COVID-19 samples from acute and convalescent phases originated in the United States, Italy and Spain. T cells, B-cell-depleted T cells, or PBMCs provided the cDNA or gDNA that served as material.

Original processing methods: Amplification from reference gene primers served as the basis for estimated nucleated cell counts. TCRdb's table, derived via immunoSEQ multiplex PCR, lists solely in-frame clones and lacks some. That table furnishes V, J and clone size, whereas the DNA furnished D and trimming. In the table there are hundreds of thousands of clones, more than 80% of which are singletons. Germline V lookup: CDR1 LNHNV, CDR2 YYDKDF (reference sequence). Trimming took 0 bases from V and 5 from J; bases not matched to a gene: 5. CDR3 length: 15 residues. The TCR sequence derives from a woman in her twenties or thirties with active or convalescent COVID-19. V gene TRBV15 combines with J gene TRBJ2-7, with TRBD1 matching 9 bases. The sequencing input was peripheral blood. CDR3 nucleotide sequence: TGTGCCACCAGCAGAGATCTGACAGGGGGAAACGAGCAGTACTTC. This encodes CATSRDLTGGNEQYF.